The rows below give T cell receptor beta chains drawn from one sample of a study of spatial heterogeneity in lung cancer. TCRdb reprocessed the 5' RACE reads with MiXCR, giving one entry per CDR3 protein. The sample records 3,500 to 5,000 distinct CDR3 sequences, around 39% being singletons. Sequenced here: lung tumor tissue, sampled at surgery. The receptors stem from a male donor with early-stage non-small cell lung cancer. Both conserved end residues are part of each CDR3. D genes are given only for firm matches. The size of a clone is reported for some rows only, either as once, few or many, or as a class for expanded clones.

abundance	d_gene	v_gene	j_gene	CDR3nt	CDR3aa
.	.	TRBV3-1	TRBJ2-7	TGTGCCAGCAGCCTGGAGGGGGGCATCGAGCAGTACTTC	CASSLEGGIEQYF
few	.	TRBV3-1	TRBJ2-5	TGTGCCAGCAGCTCAATGAGGACCCAGTACTTC	CASSSMRTQYF
few	.	TRBV7-3	TRBJ1-1	TGTGCCAGCAGCTATTCGGACAGACCGAACACTGAAGCTTTCTTT	CASSYSDRPNTEAFF
.	.	TRBV29-1	TRBJ1-4	TGCAGCGTTCGAAAGAATGAAAAACTGTTTTTT	CSVRKNEKLFF
.	.	TRBV11-2	TRBJ2-7	TGTGCCAGCAGCTTCGTTGGGAGGGGGAAGTCGCCCTACGAGCAGTACTTC	CASSFVGRGKSPYEQYF
.	.	TRBV2	TRBJ1-1	TGTGCCAGCAGCGGGGGGGAGATCACTGAAGCTTTCTTT	CASSGGEITEAFF
few	.	TRBV29-1	TRBJ2-3	TGCAGCGTTGAGTGGTACGGGGGCACAGATACGCAGTATTTT	CSVEWYGGTDTQYF
medium-sized	TRBD1	TRBV9	TRBJ1-1	TGTGCCAGCAGCCCACAGGGGACTGAAGCTTTCTTT	CASSPQGTEAFF
.	TRBD1	TRBV29-1	TRBJ2-3	TGCAGCACCACTCCGGGACAGGGCGTGGATACGCAGTATTTT	CSTTPGQGVDTQYF
medium-sized	.	TRBV5-1	TRBJ2-7	TGCGCCAGCAGCTCCCGAGGGCAGGGGACCTACGAGCAGTACTTC	CASSSRGQGTYEQYF
.	.	TRBV2	TRBJ2-5	TGTGCCAGCAGTGAAAGACTCATGGACTTC	CASSERLMDF
medium-sized	.	TRBV7-9	TRBJ2-5	TGTGCCAGCAGCTCGCGAGATTGGTCGGCTGAGACCCAGTACTTC	CASSSRDWSAETQYF
medium-sized	TRBD2	TRBV6-5	TRBJ2-1	TGTGCCAGCACCGGGACTAGCAGGAGCTCCTACAATGAGCAGTTCTTC	CASTGTSRSSYNEQFF
medium-sized	.	TRBV12-3/TRBV12-4	TRBJ1-1	TGTGCCAGCAGTCGAGGATATCCGGGACGGGCGAACACTGAAGCTTTCTTT	CASSRGYPGRANTEAFF
.	.	TRBV18	TRBJ1-4	TGTGCCAGCTCTCCTCCCCCGGAGACGGGGACTAATGAAAAACTGTTTTTT	CASSPPPETGTNEKLFF
.	TRBD2	TRBV7-2	TRBJ2-3	TGTGCCAGCAGCCCCCAACCCCGGGGACTAGCTAGCGCAGATACGCAGTATTTT	CASSPQPRGLASADTQYF
.	TRBD1	TRBV5-1	TRBJ2-2	TGCGCCAGCAGCTCTGGGACAGCTAACACCGGGGAGCTGTTTTTT	CASSSGTANTGELFF
.	.	TRBV11-2	TRBJ2-5	TGTGCCAGCAGCTTAGGGCAGCAAGAGACCCAGTACTTC	CASSLGQQETQYF
.	.	TRBV11-3	TRBJ2-5	TGTGCCAGCAGCTTAGACCAAGAGACCCAGTACTTC	CASSLDQETQYF
few	.	TRBV14	TRBJ2-1	TGTGCCAGCAGCCAAGATAGCACGGGATACAATGAGCAGTTCTTC	CASSQDSTGYNEQFF
few	.	TRBV3-1	TRBJ2-7	TGTGCCAGCAGCCTGTTTTCACGGGAGCAGTACTTC	CASSLFSREQYF
few	TRBD2	TRBV10-3	TRBJ2-1	TGTGCCATCAAGTCTTACGGGGGGACTTACAATGAGCAGTTCTTC	CAIKSYGGTYNEQFF
.	.	TRBV20-1	TRBJ2-7	TGCAGTGCCCCAAACCCTGCAGCGATTTCCTACGAGCAGTACTTC	CSAPNPAAISYEQYF
.	.	TRBV6-2/TRBV6-3	TRBJ1-5	TGTGCCAGCAGTTACTCGAAGTATCTCGATTCCGGGCCCGTGGCCTTTAGCAATCAGCCCCAGCATTTT	CASSYSKYLDSGPVAFSNQPQHF
.	TRBD2	TRBV19	TRBJ2-1	TGTGCCAGTAGTAGAAATACGGGAGGGGGGACGGATGAGCAGTTCTTC	CASSRNTGGGTDEQFF
.	.	TRBV27	TRBJ2-3	TGTGCCAGCAGTTTAATCCCCGGGCGTGGGCAGCTTTTGGATACGCAGTATTTT	CASSLIPGRGQLLDTQYF
many	.	TRBV10-3	TRBJ2-1	TGTGCCATCAGTAGGGACCTCTCCTACAATGAGCAGTTCTTC	CAISRDLSYNEQFF
few	.	TRBV18	TRBJ2-1	TGTGCCAGCTCACGTGACGGTAGCTCCTACAATGAGCAGTTCTTC	CASSRDGSSYNEQFF
medium-sized	.	TRBV19	TRBJ2-2	TGTGCCAGTAAGAGGGGCCCGGGGGAGATTCGGACCGGGGAGCTGTTTTTT	CASKRGPGEIRTGELFF
.	.	TRBV20-1	TRBJ2-3	TGCAGTGCTAGGTGGCCTATTTCGAGCACAGATACGCAGTATTTT	CSARWPISSTDTQYF
large	.	TRBV7-8	TRBJ2-1	TGTGCCAGCAGACCTCCCGTGAGCTCCTACAATGAGCAGTTCTTC	CASRPPVSSYNEQFF
few	.	TRBV6-5	TRBJ1-1	TGTGCCAGCAGTTCCGAGACGGGGCGAGGGGGTGAAGCTTTCTTT	CASSSETGRGGEAFF
.	.	TRBV6-1	TRBJ2-3	TGTGCCACCCAATCAGGGACGGCTAGCACAGATACGCAGTATTTT	CATQSGTASTDTQYF
.	TRBD1	TRBV7-9	TRBJ1-6	TGTGCCAGCAGCCTCTCACAGGGGCCTGACTCACCCCTCCACTTT	CASSLSQGPDSPLHF
.	.	TRBV24-1	TRBJ2-3	TGTGCCACCAGTGCATCTAGCCCGGATACGCAGTATTTT	CATSASSPDTQYF
medium-sized	TRBD2	TRBV6-6	TRBJ2-3	TGTGCCAGCAGCTACGCCCCCGGGACGGGACTAAGCACAGATACGCAGTATTTT	CASSYAPGTGLSTDTQYF
.	TRBD1	TRBV7-7	TRBJ2-3	TGTGCCAGCAGCTATGGGACAGGGGGCACAGATACGCAGTATTTT	CASSYGTGGTDTQYF
.	TRBD1	TRBV29-1	TRBJ2-7	TGCAGCGTTCCAAGGCAGGGGGACGAGCAGTACTTC	CSVPRQGDEQYF
.	.	TRBV3-1	TRBJ1-3	TGTGCCAGCACTTTACCTTTCCAGGGAGTCTCTGGAAACACCATATATTTT	CASTLPFQGVSGNTIYF
few	.	TRBV3-1	TRBJ2-7	TGTGCCAGCAGCCAAGAAGGACAAGGACTCACCTACGAGCAGTACTTC	CASSQEGQGLTYEQYF
few	.	TRBV18	TRBJ2-4	TGTGCCAGCTCACCGGAGGTAGCCAAAAACATTCAGTACTTC	CASSPEVAKNIQYF
medium-sized	TRBD2	TRBV6-2/TRBV6-3	TRBJ2-7	TGTGCCAGCAGTATTCTAGCGGATAGCTCCTACGAGCAGTACTTC	CASSILADSSYEQYF
.	TRBD1	TRBV4-1	TRBJ1-2	TGCGCCAGCAGCCACGCCCTACGTAGGACAGGGTACTATGGCTACACCTTC	CASSHALRRTGYYGYTF
medium-sized	TRBD1	TRBV19	TRBJ2-2	TGTGCCAGTAGTAACGGACAGGGGTGGAACACCGGGGAGCTGTTTTTT	CASSNGQGWNTGELFF
medium-sized	.	TRBV11-2	TRBJ2-5	TGTGCCAGCAGCTTATGGCGGCAAGAGACCCAGTACTTC	CASSLWRQETQYF
large	TRBD2	TRBV9	TRBJ2-1	TGTGCCAGCAGAGAAACTAGCGGGCGTTATTTCAATGAGCAGTTCTTC	CASRETSGRYFNEQFF
.	TRBD1	TRBV12-3/TRBV12-4	TRBJ2-1	TGTGCCAGCAGTCGGGACAGAGGGCAGTTCTTC	CASSRDRGQFF
medium-sized	.	TRBV20-1	TRBJ1-1	TGCAGTGCTAGAGATTCTCGACAGATGAACACTGAAGCTTTCTTT	CSARDSRQMNTEAFF
few	.	TRBV29-1	TRBJ2-1	TGCAGCGTTGAGCGGCCGAACAATGAGCAGTTCTTC	CSVERPNNEQFF
large	TRBD1	TRBV12-3/TRBV12-4	TRBJ2-4	TGTGCCAGCTCAAGGGACAGGGGGAACATTCAGTACTTC	CASSRDRGNIQYF
.	.	TRBV9	TRBJ1-6	TGTGCCAGCAGCGCGACTGGACTGGTCGGCCCCCTCCACTTT	CASSATGLVGPLHF
.	.	TRBV7-3	TRBJ2-6	TGTGCCAGCAGCTTTTTCGGGGCCAACGTCCTGACTTTC	CASSFFGANVLTF